Shown below are 9 T cell receptor beta chains from a single sample sequenced in a study of shared clonotypes between healthy human individuals. The repertoire was sequenced with immunoSEQ multiplex PCR; TCRdb's copy has only in-frame clones and lacks some. Here the sample spans millions of clones, approximately 95% being singletons. Sequencing input: naive CD4+ T cells from PBMCs. The subset here: CD45RA+ positively selected. The source is a man aged 18 to 30 in good health. Some clones in this sample may be carry-over from other donors' samples.

The genes are TRBV5-3 and TRBJ2-6; D not certain. TRBV5-3 is assigned to the ORF class and has an uncertain function. Trimming took 1 base from V and 3 from J, leaving 11 bases between them. CDR3 length equals 16 residues. Here the CDR3 reads CARSLRPPGGANVLTF. CDR3 nucleotides: TGTGCCAGAAGCTTGCGGCCCCCGGGTGGGGCCAACGTCCTGACTTTC.

CDR3 region: CASSLAMGSITYEQYF. CDR3 sequence (DNA): TGTGCCAGCAGCTTGGCCATGGGGAGCATTACCTACGAGCAGTACTTC. V gene TRBV5-6 combines with J gene TRBJ2-7, with D tentatively TRBD2 (5 bases). Trimming cost V 0 bases and J 2 bases, with 15 bases left between them. The CDR3 totals 16 residues. Germline assignment: CDR1 SGHDT and CDR2 YYEEEE.

The chain recombines TRBV7-2 with TRBJ1-1; TRBD1 might be the D (5 bases). CDR3 length equals 15 residues. Germline CDR1 reads SGHTA; CDR2 reads FQGNSA. Trimming shortened V by 1 base and J by 4 bases, and 13 bases separated the two germline ends. The CDR3 bases are TGTGCCAGCAGCTTAGTCGGACACGTGCGCACTGAAGCTTTCTTT. Protein sequence: CASSLVGHVRTEAFF. Looking up the rest from reference TRBV7-2 and TRBJ1-1 gives the full variable domain: GAGVSQSPSNKVTEKGKDVELRCDPISGHTALYWYRQSLGQGLEFLIYFQGNSAPDKSGLPSDRFSAERTGGSVSTLTIQRTQQEDSAVYLCASSLVGHVRTEAFFGQGTRLTVV.

The gene calls are TRBV28 and TRBJ2-1, with D uncertain. The V end was cut by 2 bases, the J end by 3 bases, with 14 bases between. The CDR3 runs 16 residues. CDR1 is MDHEN, CDR2 SYDVKM, per germline. CDR3 DNA: TGTGCCAGCAGTTTAATCTCCGATCATCACTACAATGAGCAGTTCTTC. It codes for CASSLISDHHYNEQFF.

In regard to this clone: Other DNA sequences in the sample encode the same CDR3. The V and J genes are TRBV7-3 and TRBJ2-2; the match to TRBD1 covers 9 bases. CDR1 is SGHTA, CDR2 FQGTGA, per germline. The junction had 5 bases not matched to a gene; V was cut back by 5 bases and J by 1 base. There are 16 residues in the CDR3. DNA for the CDR3: TGTGCCAGCAGCCTCCTGGGACAGGGGAACACCGGGGAGCTGTTTTTT. Protein sequence: CASSLLGQGNTGELFF.

This sequence joins TRBV5-1 and TRBJ1-3, with 7 bases lining up with TRBD1. The V gene end was trimmed by 2 bases and the J gene end by 0 bases; junction bases not matched to a gene: 8. The CDR3 runs 17 residues. Germline V gives CDR1 SGHRS, CDR2 YFSETQ. The CDR3 spells CASSFGQASISGNTIYF. For the CDR3, the DNA is TGCGCCAGCAGCTTCGGACAGGCTTCGATCTCTGGAAACACCATATATTTT.

The chain is built from TRBV5-4 and TRBJ2-3; 7 nucleotides line up with TRBD2. Looked up from germline, CDR1 is SGHNT and CDR2 is YYREEE (reference sequence). The length of the CDR3 is 15 residues. The trim removed 0 bases at V and 3 bases at J, leaving 4 bases unmatched. CDR3 DNA sequence: TGTGCCAGCAGCTTGGTCGGGGAGGGGACAGATACGCAGTATTTT. Protein sequence: CASSLVGEGTDTQYF. Full variable domain (remainder filled in from reference TRBV5-4 and TRBJ2-3): ETGVTQSPTHLIKTRGQQVTLRCSSQSGHNTVSWYQQALGQGPQFIFQYYREEENGRGNFPPRFSGLQFPNYSSELNVNALELDDSALYLCASSLVGEGTDTQYFGPGTRLTVL.

CDR3 region: CASSLQGAQAEAFF. The CDR3 DNA is TGTGCCAGCAGCCTACAGGGGGCGCAGGCTGAAGCTTTCTTT. The chain couples TRBV7-3 to TRBJ1-1; 9 nucleotides align to TRBD1. This CDR3 contains 14 residues. With V trimmed by 5 bases and J by 6 bases, 7 bases remained unmatched. Germline V gives CDR1 SGHTA, CDR2 FQGTGA.

A single count supports this clone. The chain is built from TRBV10-3 and TRBJ1-3; weak D call: TRBD1 (5 bases). The germline V gene encodes CDR1 ENHRY and CDR2 SYGVKD. The CDR3 loop spans 17 amino acids. V lost 6 bases to trimming and J lost 4 bases, with 22 bases between them. This CDR3 reads CAIRPVPGTAEGNTIYF. CDR3 DNA: TGTGCCATCAGACCCGTTCCCGGGACGGCGGAAGGAAACACCATATATTTT.